The 25 T cell receptor beta chains below come from one sample, sequenced in a study of T cell responses to AZD1222 COVID-19 vaccine (dated by TCRdb to about 2021). The method was the immunoSEQ multiplex PCR assay. Imported from immuneACCESS, the table was reduced by TCRdb to in-frame sequences with V and J called. These copies leave out some clones; in studies compared against another copy, an unresolved V gene accounts for under half, and the cause of the remainder is not known. This sample holds some 150,000 clones; roughly 90% were observed only once. More than 5% of the sample is in the top ten clones. The time point label corresponds to: baseline before first vaccination. The starting material was peripheral blood, obtained on day 0 of AZD1222 vaccination. The origin of the receptors is an adult in good health.

The chain joins TRBV12-5 to TRBJ1-2; D gene uncertain. Trimming took 1 base from V and 4 from J, leaving 10 bases between them. The CDR3 runs to 14 residues. Germline V gene lookup returns CDR1 LGHNT and CDR2 FRNRAP. DNA of the CDR3: TGTGCTAGTGGTTTGGGTGGACGGACCTATGGCTACACCTTC. This sequence encodes CASGLGGRTYGYTF.

The J gene is TRBJ1-5, the V gene TRBV28, with 8 positions matching TRBD1. The V segment lost 9 bases and the J segment 1 base; nucleotides outside the gene matches: 8. Germline V gives CDR1 MDHEN, CDR2 SYDVKM. The CDR3 is made up of 15 amino acids. CDR3 residues: CASNPAGGSNQPQHF. The CDR3 DNA reads as TGTGCCAGTAATCCCGCAGGGGGCAGCAATCAGCCCCAGCATTTT. The whole variable domain, remainder taken from reference TRBV28 and TRBJ1-5, is DVKVTQSSRYLVKRTGEKVFLECVQDMDHENMFWYRQDPGLGLRLIYFSYDVKMKEKGDIPEGYSVSREKKERFSLILESASTNQTSMYLCASNPAGGSNQPQHFGDGTRLSIL.

The DNA for the CDR3 is TGTGCCAGCAGCCCGGGGGACTCCTACACAGATACGCAGTATTTT. It yields the protein CASSPGDSYTDTQYF. This sequence joins TRBV11-2 and TRBJ2-3; D might be TRBD2 (6 bases). V lost 5 bases to trimming and J lost 2 bases, with 14 bases between them. CDR3 size: 15 residues. The germline V gene encodes CDR1 SGHAT and CDR2 FQNNGV.

The V and J genes are TRBV7-2 and TRBJ2-1, with D maybe TRBD2 (5 bases). The CDR3 is 11 amino acids. CDR1 and CDR2 (germline): SGHTA, FQGNSA. V was cut by 3 bases and J by 9 bases, with 6 bases left in between. CDR3 sequence (DNA): TGTGCCAGCAGCTTCGGAGGTGAGCAGTTCTTC. This sequence encodes CASSFGGEQFF. Filled out from reference TRBV7-2 and TRBJ2-1, the complete variable domain reads GAGVSQSPSNKVTEKGKDVELRCDPISGHTALYWYRQSLGQGLEFLIYFQGNSAPDKSGLPSDRFSAERTGGSVSTLTIQRTQQEDSAVYLCASSFGGEQFFGPGTRLTVL.

The rearrangement links TRBV28 to TRBJ1-2, with 7 bases that match TRBD1. CDR3 size: 12 residues. Germline values: CDR1 MDHEN, CDR2 SYDVKM. Trimming at V came to 4 bases and at J to 6 bases, leaving 2 bases not matched to a gene. This CDR3 is CASSWTGHGYTF. The CDR3 region has the DNA TGTGCCAGCAGTTGGACAGGCCATGGCTACACCTTC.

This rearrangement joins TRBV4-1 to TRBJ2-7, with 11 bases identical to TRBD2. Germline V gene data show CDR1 as MGHRA and CDR2 as YSYEKL. The length of the CDR3 is 15 residues. V lost 1 base, J lost 1 base, and 0 bases stayed unmatched. The CDR3 DNA sequence: TGCGCCAGCAGCCAAGGACTAGCGGGATCCTACGAGCAGTACTTC. Translation gives CASSQGLAGSYEQYF.

The chain couples TRBV20-1 to TRBJ2-7; 10 bases are a match to TRBD2. CDR1 DFQATT and CDR2 SNEGSKA come from the germline V gene (reference sequence). With 3 bases clipped from V and 4 bases from J, the junction kept 6 bases outside the gene matches. The CDR3 extends over 14 amino acids. The DNA for the CDR3 is TGCAGTGCTAGTGGGACTAGCGTTTCGTACGAGCAGTACTTC. Its protein is CSASGTSVSYEQYF.

This clone is a singleton in its sample. CDR3 coding DNA: TGTGCCAGCTCACCGGGGACAGAGATCGAAAAACTGTTTTTT. Protein product: CASSPGTEIEKLFF. The chain has TRBV18 and TRBJ1-4, with 7 bases lining up with TRBD1. In germline, CDR1 is KGHSH, CDR2 LQKENI. Trimming cost V 3 bases and J 8 bases; bases outside gene matches: 6. The CDR3 consists of 14 residues.

V gene TRBV29-1 combines with J gene TRBJ2-3; possibly TRBD1 or TRBD2 for D (5 bases each). Germline V gene data show CDR1 as SQVTM and CDR2 as ANQGSEA. V gave up 0 bases and J gave up 0 bases, with 22 bases separating them. This CDR3 contains 19 residues. Here the CDR3 reads CSVEDPDITGTASTDTQYF. The CDR3 DNA is TGCAGCGTTGAAGATCCAGACATAACCGGGACGGCTAGCACAGATACGCAGTATTTT.

This chain uses TRBV28 with TRBJ2-5; 12 nucleotides agree with TRBD2. The CDR3 contains 15 residues. J lost 7 bases, V lost 7 bases, and 10 bases had no gene match. Germline lookup yields CDR1 MDHEN and CDR2 SYDVKM. CDR3 DNA sequence: TGTGCCAGCACCCTAGCGGGGGGGACTTCCGGGACCCAGTACTTC. Translated, it gives CASTLAGGTSGTQYF.

V usage is TRBV7-9 and J usage is TRBJ1-1, with TRBD1 as a possible D gene (5 bases). Germline CDR1 SEHNR, CDR2 FQNEAQ (reference sequence). V was pared by 1 base and J by 11 bases, with 14 bases between. The CDR3 sequence is 13 residues long. This chain's CDR3 is CASSLDGGGRAFF. The CDR3 DNA reads TGTGCCAGCAGCTTAGATGGGGGAGGTAGGGCTTTCTTT.

This clone was seen a single time. This chain joins TRBV7-2 and TRBJ2-7, with 10 bases that match TRBD1. Germline CDR1 reads SGHTA; CDR2 reads FQGNSA. V shed 6 bases, J shed 3 bases, and the junction held 8 bases outside the gene matches. The CDR3 has 15 amino acids. This CDR3 reads CASSSTGGDVYEQYF. The CDR3 DNA is TGTGCCAGCAGTTCGACAGGGGGCGACGTCTACGAGCAGTACTTC.

This clone has just one count. The J gene is TRBJ2-7, the V gene TRBV28; TRBD1 might be the D (6 bases). The CDR3 has 14 amino acids. The V gene lost 6 bases and the J gene lost 2 bases, with 14 bases spanning the gap. Germline CDR1 reads MDHEN; CDR2 reads SYDVKM. The CDR3 nucleotides read TGTGCCAGCAGCCATCCTCAGGGGACCTACGAGCAGTACTTC. It is translated as CASSHPQGTYEQYF.

This clone showed up just a few times. J is TRBJ1-4 and V is TRBV2; 10 positions match TRBD1. Per the germline V gene, CDR1 is SNHLY and CDR2 is FYNNEI. CDR3 length equals 13 residues. V shed 5 bases, J shed 7 bases, and the junction held 1 base outside the gene matches. CDR3 DNA sequence: TGTGCCAGCAGTAGGGACAGGGGTGAAAAACTGTTTTTT. It codes for CASSRDRGEKLFF.

Details on this clone: Other DNA sequences in this sample translate to the same CDR3. The gene calls are TRBV3-1 (or the pseudogene TRBV3-2) and TRBJ1-5, with unresolved D. Germline V gene sequence: CDR1 LGHDT, CDR2 YNNKEL (reference sequence). V shed 3 bases and J shed 0 bases, with 6 bases lying between them. CDR3 size: 14 residues. The CDR3: CASSQGYSNQPQHF. DNA of the CDR3: TGTGCCAGCAGCCAGGGTTATAGCAATCAGCCCCAGCATTTT.

Turning to this clone: An end of the junction differs from the germline gene, which may be a read error. The chain links TRBV5-4 to TRBJ2-7, with D possibly matching TRBD1 (7 bases). CDR1 is SGHNT and CDR2 is YYREEE in the germline V gene (reference sequence). The CDR3 consists of 15 residues. This CDR3 is CASSPPGGSSHEQYF. CDR3 nucleotide sequence: TGTGCCAGCAGCCCACCAGGGGGGTCCTCCCACGAGCAGTACTTC.

The chain carries TRBV5-6 and TRBJ2-7; weak D call: TRBD1 (5 bases). From germline, CDR1 is SGHDT and CDR2 YYEEEE. Trimming took 4 bases from V and 3 from J, leaving 14 bases between them. The CDR3 has 14 residues. The CDR3, as DNA: TGTGCCAGCAGCCGAAGCGCAGGGAACTACGAGCAGTACTTC. Its protein is CASSRSAGNYEQYF.

The chain links TRBV7-9 to TRBJ1-2; D is ambiguous. Trimming left V 7 bases short and J 2 bases short, with 11 bases between. The germline gives CDR1 SEHNR, CDR2 FQNEAQ (reference sequence). This CDR3 comprises 13 residues. CDR3 amino acids: CASTIGHNYGYTF. In DNA form, the CDR3 reads TGTGCCAGCACCATAGGGCACAACTATGGCTACACCTTC.

The chain employs TRBV28 and TRBJ1-1, with D unclear. CDR1 is MDHEN and CDR2 is SYDVKM in the germline V gene. CDR3 length equals 14 residues. V gave up 2 bases and J gave up 0 bases, with 7 bases separating them. This CDR3 is CASSLPNMNTEAFF. The CDR3 region has the DNA TGTGCCAGCAGTTTACCGAACATGAACACTGAAGCTTTCTTT.

The chain uses TRBV5-1 and TRBJ1-1, with 8 nucleotides matching TRBD1. V gave up 4 bases and J gave up 2 bases; unmatched junction bases: 4. CDR1 is SGHRS and CDR2 is YFSETQ in the germline V gene. The CDR3 sequence is 14 residues long. The CDR3 region has the DNA TGCGCCAGCAGCCCACAGGGGGGCAACACTGAAGCTTTCTTT. Translation: CASSPQGGNTEAFF. The full variable domain, completed using reference TRBV5-1 and TRBJ1-1, is KAGVTQTPRYLIKTRGQQVTLSCSPISGHRSVSWYQQTPGQGLQFLFEYFSETQRNKGNFPGRFSGRQFSNSRSEMNVSTLELGDSALYLCASSPQGGNTEAFFGQGTRLTVV.

The gene calls are TRBV27 and TRBJ2-2; possibly TRBD2 for D (5 bases). This CDR3 has 15 amino acids. Looked up from germline, CDR1 is MNHEY and CDR2 is SMNVEV (reference sequence). Trimming removed 3 bases from V and 2 bases from J, with 10 bases in between. The CDR3 loop is CASSFISANTGELFF. Written as DNA, the CDR3 is TGTGCCAGCAGTTTTATTAGCGCAAACACCGGGGAGCTGTTTTTT.

The chain recombines TRBV28 with TRBJ1-3; D uncertain. Germline CDR1 and CDR2: MDHEN and SYDVKM. This CDR3 is built from 13 residues. V was clipped by 5 bases and J by 4 bases, with 9 bases between them. The CDR3 DNA is TGTGCCAGCAGTAGACTGCTCGGAAACACCATATATTTT. Amino acids: CASSRLLGNTIYF. Full variable domain (outside the CDR3, taken from reference TRBV28 and TRBJ1-3): DVKVTQSSRYLVKRTGEKVFLECVQDMDHENMFWYRQDPGLGLRLIYFSYDVKMKEKGDIPEGYSVSREKKERFSLILESASTNQTSMYLCASSRLLGNTIYFGEGSWLTVV.

This clone showed up just a few times. This sequence joins TRBV27 and TRBJ1-3; perhaps TRBD1 as D (6 bases). Per the germline V gene, CDR1 is MNHEY and CDR2 is SMNVEV (reference sequence). This CDR3 region has 17 residues. V lost 1 base, J lost 4 bases, and 17 bases lay in between. In DNA, the CDR3 is TGTGCCAGCAGTTTATGGGGGGGCAGGTCGGGGGGAAACACCATATATTTT. Its protein is CASSLWGGRSGGNTIYF.

V usage is TRBV24-1 and J usage is TRBJ2-3; 14 bases are shared with TRBD2. CDR3 length: 17 residues. From germline, CDR1 is KGHDR and CDR2 SFDVKD. J was trimmed by 5 bases and V by 4 bases; bases with no gene match: 7. The DNA of the CDR3 is TGTGCCACCAGTGAGTCGGGACTAGCGGGAGTCAGAGATACGCAGTATTTT. This translates into CATSESGLAGVRDTQYF.

The CDR3 spells CASSLELSAGSGYNSPLHF. In DNA form, the CDR3 reads TGCGCCAGCAGCTTGGAATTGTCGGCAGGGAGTGGATATAATTCACCCCTCCACTTT. The V call is TRBV5-1, the J call TRBJ1-6; the D gene is possibly TRBD1 (5 bases). Trimming left V 0 bases short and J 4 bases short, with 20 bases between. The CDR3 covers 19 residues. Per the germline V gene, CDR1 is SGHRS and CDR2 is YFSETQ.